This T cell receptor beta chain was sequenced during a study of blood T cell repertoires in COVID-19. Study information: Collection of acute and convalescent COVID-19 samples took place in the United States, Italy and Spain. PBMCs, B-cell-depleted T cells, or T cells were the source of the cDNA or gDNA that made up the material.

In the study's own analysis: Reference gene primer amplification yielded estimated nucleated cell counts. The protocol was immunoSEQ multiplex PCR, while the TCRdb copy is restricted to in-frame clones and leaves out a portion. V and J calls and clone size are given by that table; D and trimming were obtained from the DNA. The repertoire includes 500,000 to 600,000 clones, about 89% of them detected once, and roughly 8% sits in the top ten. Patients of the Seattle cohort, enrolled during active infection, were followed longitudinally. The sample taken for sequencing was peripheral blood. The source of this sequence is a woman aged 50 to 60 with COVID-19, enrolled during active disease.

CDR3 nucleotide sequence: TGCGCCAGCAGCCAAGTAGCGGTTAGAAAATTTGCTAACTATGGCTACACCTTC. Amino acid sequence: CASSQVAVRKFANYGYTF. The gene calls are TRBV4-1 and TRBJ1-2; D unclear. Trimming pared 1 base from V and 0 bases from J, leaving 18 bases between. CDR1 is MGHRA and CDR2 is YSYEKL in the germline V gene. The CDR3 totals 18 residues.